What follows are 23 T cell receptor beta chains derived from one specimen sequenced in a study of cytotoxic CD8 clonotypes in ibrutinib-treated CLL. The data were produced by immunoSEQ multiplex PCR, yet TCRdb's version contains in-frame clones alone and is incomplete. Of 150,000 to 200,000 clones in the sample, around nine tenths were seen once. The sequencing used PBMCs, collected at disease progression, from a patient treated with ibrutinib. The source of these receptors is a human donor with chronic lymphocytic leukemia.

The genes are TRBV20-1 and TRBJ2-7; D remains ambiguous. This CDR3 has 11 residues. Germline V gene data show CDR1 as DFQATT and CDR2 as SNEGSKA (reference sequence). CDR3 region: CSAGPAYEQYF. The CDR3 DNA is TGCAGCGCCGGGCCAGCCTACGAGCAGTACTTC.

The V gene is TRBV19, the J gene TRBJ2-7, with a weak D call TRBD1 (6 bases). Trimming cost V 5 bases and J 2 bases, with 16 bases left between them. Germline CDR1 is LNHDA and CDR2 is SQIVND (reference sequence). The CDR3 runs 15 residues. Written as DNA, the CDR3 is TGTGCCAGTAGTTATTCGACAGGCCCGACCTACGAGCAGTACTTC. This encodes CASSYSTGPTYEQYF.

This clone was detected once. The V call is TRBV29-1, the J call TRBJ2-1, with TRBD2 as a possible D gene (5 bases). Trimming left V 8 bases short and J 5 bases short, with 19 bases between. Per the germline V gene, CDR1 is SQVTM and CDR2 is ANQGSEA. The CDR3 totals 14 residues. The CDR3 DNA sequence: TGCAGCCACCTGAGTCGTGGAGCGGACAATGAGCAGTTCTTC. This translates into CSHLSRGADNEQFF.

CDR3 DNA sequence: TGCGCCAGCAGCCAAGGGGGGATAGTTGCGGAGACCCAGTACTTC. Translating gives CASSQGGIVAETQYF. The chain is built from TRBV4-1 and TRBJ2-5, with D perhaps given as TRBD1 or TRBD2 (5 bases each). Germline CDR1 reads MGHRA; CDR2 reads YSYEKL. V gave up 1 base and J gave up 5 bases, with 14 bases separating them. The CDR3 has 15 amino acids.

Only a few counts were recorded for this clone. This chain links TRBV2 with TRBJ1-2; no clear D gene. Trimming cost V 1 base and J 4 bases, with 7 bases left between them. The CDR3 has 13 residues. Germline CDR1 is SNHLY and CDR2 is FYNNEI. The CDR3 spells CASSEGEGYGYTF. DNA for the CDR3: TGTGCCAGCAGTGAAGGGGAAGGCTATGGCTACACCTTC.

The chain uses TRBV29-1 and TRBJ1-2, with D uncertain. Germline CDR1 and CDR2: SQVTM and ANQGSEA. V lost 4 bases, J lost 1 base, and 7 bases lay in between. CDR3 size: 12 residues. CDR3 region: CSVGAGNYGYTF. The DNA of the CDR3 is TGCAGCGTTGGGGCGGGTAACTATGGCTACACCTTC. The whole variable domain, filled in from reference TRBV29-1 and TRBJ1-2, reads SAVISQKPSRDICQRGTSLTIQCQVDSQVTMMFWYRQQPGQSLTLIATANQGSEATYESGFVIDKFPISRPNLTFSTLTVSNMSPEDSSIYLCSVGAGNYGYTFGSGTRLTVV.

V usage is TRBV10-3 and J usage is TRBJ1-1, with no clear D. Trimming removed 7 bases at V and 2 bases at J, with 11 bases between. CDR3 length: 13 residues. Germline loops: CDR1 ENHRY, CDR2 SYGVKD. CDR3 DNA: TGTGCCATCACACCCAAACCCAACACTGAAGCTTTCTTT. Translation gives CAITPKPNTEAFF.

This chain connects TRBV29-1 to TRBJ2-2; possibly TRBD1 for D (6 bases). This CDR3 spans 14 amino acids. The V gene's germline CDR1 is SQVTM and CDR2 ANQGSEA. Trimming cost V 3 bases and J 1 base, with 9 bases left between them. CDR3 bases: TGCAGCGTTGAGGGGGCCCTGAACACCGGGGAGCTGTTTTTT. This encodes CSVEGALNTGELFF.

The chain joins TRBV7-6 to TRBJ2-2; D uncertain. This CDR3 contains 11 residues. The ends were cut back, 7 bases at V and 0 bases at J, with 0 bases in the middle. CDR1 and CDR2 (germline): SGHVS, FNYEAQ. The CDR3 region is CASTNTGELFF. The CDR3 DNA follows: TGTGCCAGCACGAACACCGGGGAGCTGTTTTTT.

V is TRBV10-2 and J is TRBJ1-4, with D maybe TRBD1 (6 bases). The V end was cut by 6 bases, the J end by 4 bases, with 12 bases between. The CDR3 runs to 14 residues. The germline V gene encodes CDR1 WSHSY and CDR2 SAAADI. The CDR3 region is CASSSTGFNEKLFF. The CDR3 region has the DNA TGCGCCAGCAGCTCGACAGGATTTAATGAAAAACTGTTTTTT.

Concerning this clone: At one boundary the junction diverges from the germline segment, which might be a read error. The CDR3 coding sequence is TGTGCCAGCAGTCTATCCGAACGGGGGACCCAGTACTTC. This codes for CASSLSERGTQYF. The chain recombines TRBV27 with TRBJ2-5; maybe TRBD2 (5 bases). The V gene's germline CDR1 is MNHEY and CDR2 SMNVEV (reference sequence). This CDR3 is 13 amino acids long.

V is TRBV7-9 and J is TRBJ2-7, with TRBD2 identical over 11 bases. Germline lookup yields CDR1 SEHNR and CDR2 FQNEAQ (reference sequence). The CDR3 runs 18 residues. V lost 5 bases to trimming and J lost 0 bases; unmatched junction nucleotides: 12. The CDR3 DNA sequence: TGTGCCAGCAGCCCTCAAAGCGGACTAGCGGGCCGCTCCTACGAGCAGTACTTC. Residues: CASSPQSGLAGRSYEQYF. The whole variable domain, filled in from reference TRBV7-9 and TRBJ2-7, reads DTGVSQNPRHKITKRGQNVTFRCDPISEHNRLYWYRQTLGQGPEFLTYFQNEAQLEKSRLLSDRFSAERPKGSFSTLEIQRTEQGDSAMYLCASSPQSGLAGRSYEQYFGPGTRLTVT.

In this sample, this clone turned up a few times. J is TRBJ2-7 and V is TRBV9; TRBD1 is a possible D gene (5 bases). The V end lost 0 bases, the J end lost 5 bases, and 12 bases lay between the germline ends. The CDR3 sequence is 14 residues long. From germline, CDR1 is SGDLS and CDR2 YYNGEE. The CDR3 nucleotides are TGTGCCAGCAGCGTAGTCGACAGTAGGAACGAGCAGTACTTC. Protein: CASSVVDSRNEQYF.

The rearrangement uses TRBV25-1 and TRBJ2-5; D tentatively fits TRBD1 or TRBD2 (7 bases each). Germline V gene lookup returns CDR1 MGHDK and CDR2 SYGVNS. V lost 3 bases, J lost 5 bases, and 16 bases lay in between. The CDR3 has 15 amino acids. CDR3 coding DNA: TGTGCCAGCAGTGAGGGGGGGGCGGGACAGGAGACCCAGTACTTC. Amino acid sequence: CASSEGGAGQETQYF. The whole variable domain, filled in from reference TRBV25-1 and TRBJ2-5, reads EADIYQTPRYLVIGTGKKITLECSQTMGHDKMYWYQQDPGMELHLIHYSYGVNSTEKGDLSSESTVSRIRTEHFPLTLESARPSHTSQYLCASSEGGAGQETQYFGPGTRLLVL.

This clone was seen a few times. The CDR3 loop reads CASSPSGGDMNTEAFF. In DNA form, the CDR3 reads TGTGCCAGCAGCCCTTCTGGAGGGGACATGAACACTGAAGCTTTCTTT. This chain uses TRBV14 with TRBJ1-1; D is possibly TRBD1 (6 bases). Germline lookup yields CDR1 SGHDN and CDR2 FVKESK. V was shortened by 4 bases and J by 0 bases, with 15 bases between the two germline ends. The CDR3 spans 16 residues.

This clone was seen a handful of times. The rearrangement uses TRBV5-5 and TRBJ2-1, with D unresolved. In germline, CDR1 is SGHKS, CDR2 YYEKEE (reference sequence). This CDR3 is 15 amino acids long. V shed 6 bases and J shed 9 bases, with 22 bases lying between them. The CDR3, as DNA: TGTGCCAGCACCAAGCCCGACCCCGCATTCCGTGAGCAGTTCTTC. Protein: CASTKPDPAFREQFF.

V is TRBV19 and J is TRBJ2-7; D is uncertain. Trimming removed 3 bases from V and 1 base from J, with 7 bases in between. This CDR3 contains 13 residues. Germline CDR1 and CDR2: LNHDA and SQIVND (reference sequence). The CDR3 coding sequence is TGTGCCAGTAGTATGGCGGCTTCCTACGAGCAGTACTTC. Translated: CASSMAASYEQYF.

The chain links TRBV5-6 to TRBJ2-7, with D perhaps TRBD2 (5 bases). In germline, CDR1 is SGHDT, CDR2 YYEEEE. Trimming removed 1 base at V and 7 bases at J, with 6 bases between. The CDR3 contains 11 residues. The CDR3 bases are TGTGCCAGCAGCTTGACGGGAGAGCAGTACTTC. Its protein product is CASSLTGEQYF.

The V call is TRBV30, the J call TRBJ2-4; D uncertain. This CDR3 contains 14 residues. Trimming left V 0 bases short and J 5 bases short, with 11 bases between. Per the germline V gene, CDR1 is GTSNPN and CDR2 is SVGIG (reference sequence). The CDR3 region has the DNA TGTGCCTGGAGTGTCTGGGGTCCCCAAAACATTCAGTACTTC. This encodes CAWSVWGPQNIQYF.

The CDR3 protein is CASSPEPGYNEQFF. The CDR3, as DNA: TGTGCCAGCTCACCCGAGCCAGGTTACAATGAGCAGTTCTTC. The rearrangement uses TRBV18 and TRBJ2-1, with D unclear. The V and J ends lost 3 bases and 4 bases respectively, with 10 bases between them. Germline loops: CDR1 KGHSH, CDR2 LQKENI. The CDR3 has 14 amino acids.

The chain couples TRBV5-1 to TRBJ2-7; 9 bases match TRBD1. From germline, CDR1 is SGHRS and CDR2 YFSETQ. V dropped 2 bases and J dropped 4; count of bases not matched to a gene: 7. The CDR3 totals 15 residues. The DNA for the CDR3 is TGCGCCAGCAGCTTAAGACAGGGGGGGTCGTACGAGCAGTACTTC. It encodes CASSLRQGGSYEQYF. Complete variable domain (other parts from reference TRBV5-1 and TRBJ2-7): KAGVTQTPRYLIKTRGQQVTLSCSPISGHRSVSWYQQTPGQGLQFLFEYFSETQRNKGNFPGRFSGRQFSNSRSEMNVSTLELGDSALYLCASSLRQGGSYEQYFGPGTRLTVT.

In this sample, this clone turned up a few times. The chain recombines TRBV7-2 with TRBJ2-7; tentative D call: TRBD2 (5 bases). This CDR3 region has 14 residues. CDR1 is SGHTA and CDR2 is FQGNSA in the germline V gene. Trimming took 0 bases from V and 3 from J, leaving 9 bases between them. CDR3: CASSLAPRDYEQYF. The CDR3 region has the DNA TGTGCCAGCAGCTTAGCCCCACGGGACTACGAGCAGTACTTC. Supplemented by reference TRBV7-2 and TRBJ2-7, the full variable domain reads GAGVSQSPSNKVTEKGKDVELRCDPISGHTALYWYRQSLGQGLEFLIYFQGNSAPDKSGLPSDRFSAERTGGSVSTLTIQRTQQEDSAVYLCASSLAPRDYEQYFGPGTRLTVT.

This chain connects TRBV7-9 to TRBJ2-7; D might be TRBD2 (5 bases). V was clipped by 1 base and J by 1 base, with 11 bases between them. Germline V lookup: CDR1 SEHNR, CDR2 FQNEAQ (reference sequence). The CDR3 consists of 15 residues. CDR3 sequence reads: CASSLGRTSSYEQYF. CDR3 coding DNA: TGTGCCAGCAGCTTAGGACGAACTAGTTCCTACGAGCAGTACTTC.